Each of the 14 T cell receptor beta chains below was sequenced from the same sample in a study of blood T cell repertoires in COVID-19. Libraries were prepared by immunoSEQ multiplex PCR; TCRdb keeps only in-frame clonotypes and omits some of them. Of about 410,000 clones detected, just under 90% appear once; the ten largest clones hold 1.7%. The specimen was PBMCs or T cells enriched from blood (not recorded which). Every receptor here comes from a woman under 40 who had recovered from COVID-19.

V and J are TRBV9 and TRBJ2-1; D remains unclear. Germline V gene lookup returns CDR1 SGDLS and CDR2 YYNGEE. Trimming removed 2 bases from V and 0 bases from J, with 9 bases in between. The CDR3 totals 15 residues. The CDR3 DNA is TGTGCCAGCAGCGTGGGCAGACACTCCTACAATGAGCAGTTCTTC. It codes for CASSVGRHSYNEQFF. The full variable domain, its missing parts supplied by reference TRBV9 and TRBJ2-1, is DSGVTQTPKHLITATGQRVTLRCSPRSGDLSVYWYQQSLDQGLQFLIQYYNGEERAKGNILERFSAQQFPDLHSELNLSSLELGDSALYFCASSVGRHSYNEQFFGPGTRLTVL.

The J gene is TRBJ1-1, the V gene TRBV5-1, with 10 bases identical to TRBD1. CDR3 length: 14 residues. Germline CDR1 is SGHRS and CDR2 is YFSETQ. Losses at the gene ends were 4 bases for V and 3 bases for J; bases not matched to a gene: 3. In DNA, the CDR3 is TGCGCCAGCAGCCAGGGACAGGGGCACACTGAAGCTTTCTTT. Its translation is CASSQGQGHTEAFF.

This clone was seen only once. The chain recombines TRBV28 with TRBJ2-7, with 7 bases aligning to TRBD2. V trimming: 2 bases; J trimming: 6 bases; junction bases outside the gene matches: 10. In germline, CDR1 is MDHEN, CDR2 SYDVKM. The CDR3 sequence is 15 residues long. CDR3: CASSLGRSGGGEQYF. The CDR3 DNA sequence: TGTGCCAGCAGTTTAGGGAGGTCGGGGGGTGGCGAGCAGTACTTC.

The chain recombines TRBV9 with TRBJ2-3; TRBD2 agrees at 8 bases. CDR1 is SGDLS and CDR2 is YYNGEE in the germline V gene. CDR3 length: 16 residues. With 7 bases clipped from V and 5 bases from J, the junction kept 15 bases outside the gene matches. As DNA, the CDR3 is TGTGCCAGCGCAGGGCTGAGCGGGAGCCCTGGAGATACGCAGTATTTT. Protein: CASAGLSGSPGDTQYF.

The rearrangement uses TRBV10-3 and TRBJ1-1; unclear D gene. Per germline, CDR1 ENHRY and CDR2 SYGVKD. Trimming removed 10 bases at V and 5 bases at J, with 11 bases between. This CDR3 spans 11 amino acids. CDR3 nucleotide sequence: TGTGCCACCCTACAGACGACTGAAGCTTTCTTT. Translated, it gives CATLQTTEAFF.

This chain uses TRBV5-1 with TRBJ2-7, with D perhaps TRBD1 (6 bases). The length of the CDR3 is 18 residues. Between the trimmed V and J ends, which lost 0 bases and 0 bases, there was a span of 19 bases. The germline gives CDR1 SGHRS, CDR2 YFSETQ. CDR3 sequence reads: CASSLEPTGPSGSYEQYF. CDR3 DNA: TGCGCCAGCAGCTTGGAGCCTACAGGGCCTTCGGGCTCCTACGAGCAGTACTTC.

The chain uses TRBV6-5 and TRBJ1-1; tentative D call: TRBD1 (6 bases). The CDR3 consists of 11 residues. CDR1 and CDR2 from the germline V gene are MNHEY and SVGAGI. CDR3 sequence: CATRGAREAFF. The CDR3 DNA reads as TGTGCGACCAGGGGCGCGCGTGAAGCTTTCTTT.

CDR3 in amino acids: CASSQDRTGGMPQHF. The CDR3 DNA is TGCGCCAGCAGCCAAGATAGGACAGGGGGTATGCCCCAGCATTTT. The V call is TRBV4-3, the J call TRBJ1-5, with 10 bases lining up with TRBD1. V trimming: 0 bases; J trimming: 9 bases; junction bases outside the gene matches: 5. There are 15 residues in the CDR3. In germline, CDR1 is LGHNA, CDR2 YSLEER.

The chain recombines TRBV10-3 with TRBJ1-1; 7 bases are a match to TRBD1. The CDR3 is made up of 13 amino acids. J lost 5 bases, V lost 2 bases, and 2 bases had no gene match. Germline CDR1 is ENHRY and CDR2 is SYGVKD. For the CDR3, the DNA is TGTGCCATCAGTGAGGACAGGGCTACTGAAGCTTTCTTT. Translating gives CAISEDRATEAFF.

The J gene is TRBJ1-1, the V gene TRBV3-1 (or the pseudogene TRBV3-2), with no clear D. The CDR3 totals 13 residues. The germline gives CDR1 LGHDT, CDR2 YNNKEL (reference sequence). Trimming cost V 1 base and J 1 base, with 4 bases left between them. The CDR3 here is CASSQVQNTEAFF. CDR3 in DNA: TGTGCCAGCAGCCAAGTACAGAACACTGAAGCTTTCTTT.

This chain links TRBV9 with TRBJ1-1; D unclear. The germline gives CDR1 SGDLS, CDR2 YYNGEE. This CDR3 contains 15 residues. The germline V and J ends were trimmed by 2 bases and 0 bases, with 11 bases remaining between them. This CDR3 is CASSVTGNMNTEAFF. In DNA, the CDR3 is TGTGCCAGCAGCGTTACGGGGAACATGAACACTGAAGCTTTCTTT.

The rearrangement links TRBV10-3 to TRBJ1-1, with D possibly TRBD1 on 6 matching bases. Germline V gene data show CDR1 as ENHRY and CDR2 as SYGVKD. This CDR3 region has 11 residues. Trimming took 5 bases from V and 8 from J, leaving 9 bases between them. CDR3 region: CAISHGQEAFF. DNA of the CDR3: TGTGCCATCAGTCACGGACAGGAAGCTTTCTTT.

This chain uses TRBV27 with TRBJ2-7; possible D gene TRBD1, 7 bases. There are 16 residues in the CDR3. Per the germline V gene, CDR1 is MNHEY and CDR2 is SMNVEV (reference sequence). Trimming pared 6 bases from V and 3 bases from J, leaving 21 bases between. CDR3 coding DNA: TGTGCCAGCAGCTCCGGGACAGTCGGGGAGGACTACGAGCAGTACTTC. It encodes CASSSGTVGEDYEQYF.

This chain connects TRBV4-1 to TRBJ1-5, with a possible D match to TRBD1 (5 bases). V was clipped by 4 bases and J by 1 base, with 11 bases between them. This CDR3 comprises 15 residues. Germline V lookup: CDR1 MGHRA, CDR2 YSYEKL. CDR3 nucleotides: TGCGCCAGCAGCCCCGGGGGTACGAGCAATCAGCCCCAGCATTTT. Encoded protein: CASSPGGTSNQPQHF.